This T cell receptor (beta chain) is drawn from a study of T cells in Graves' hyperthyroidism and ophthalmopathy. Germline V gene sequence: CDR1 SGHVS, CDR2 FQNEAQ. Trimming pared 5 bases from V and 7 bases from J, leaving 16 bases between. The CDR3 spans 14 residues. Template material for amplifying TCR beta CDR3 regions consisted of RNA transcripts. The primer set for the first-round RT-PCR of the TCR CDR3 was HTBI. MiXCR was run by TCRdb on the multiplex PCR reads, yielding one entry per CDR3 protein. The data contain about 710,000 distinct CDR3 sequences, around 17% of them singletons. Material: blood. J is TRBJ2-3 and V is TRBV7-8; no reliable D call. The TCR was taken from a man aged 18 to 30 with Graves' hyperthyroidism. The CDR3 nucleotides read TGTGCCAGCAGCCACAGATCTCGAGGAAATACGCAGTATTTT. It specifies CASSHRSRGNTQYF.